A single sample gave rise to the 6 T cell receptor beta chains below, sequenced in a study of Ad26.COV2.S vaccination and SARS-CoV-2 variants. The data were produced by immunoSEQ multiplex PCR, yet TCRdb's version contains in-frame clones alone and is incomplete. The profile shows approximately 400,000 clones, 85% of them singletons. Described treatment: roughly 20 received Ad26.COV2.S at low or high dose, single or two shots; roughly 5 received placebo; per-sample allocation not given. Sampling was done on day 63 after the first vaccine or placebo injection. The specimen was peripheral blood, collected in a trial of Ad26.COV2.S vaccine versus placebo. Receptors were obtained from a person aged 18 to 65 who received the Ad26.COV2.S COVID-19 vaccine or a placebo.

The chain carries TRBV11-3 and TRBJ2-1, with D uncertain. The CDR3 is 14 residues long. Per the germline V gene, CDR1 is SGHNT and CDR2 is YENEEA. The V end was cut by 4 bases, the J end by 2 bases, with 9 bases between. CDR3 sequence reads: CASSSPGTYNEQFF. CDR3 bases: TGTGCCAGCAGCTCCCCTGGGACCTACAATGAGCAGTTCTTC.

J is TRBJ1-1 and V is TRBV7-8; D call uncertain. V was cut by 4 bases and J by 4 bases, with 16 bases left in between. CDR1 is SGHVS, CDR2 FQNEAQ, per germline. This CDR3 is built from 15 residues. The CDR3 bases are TGTGCCAGCAGCTCGCGGGCGCCCCGGGGCACTGAAGCTTTCTTT. Translating it yields CASSSRAPRGTEAFF.

The count of this clone is one. V and J are TRBV9 and TRBJ2-7; the match to TRBD2 covers 9 bases. V was pared by 4 bases and J by 7 bases, with 12 bases of the junction left unmatched. In germline, CDR1 is SGDLS, CDR2 YYNGEE. The CDR3 runs 15 residues. CDR3 in amino acids: CASSPRGAGGREQYF. In DNA, the CDR3 is TGTGCCAGCAGCCCCCGGGGAGCGGGGGGTCGGGAGCAGTACTTC.

The chain is built from TRBV27 and TRBJ1-2; D is unclear. CDR1 is MNHEY and CDR2 is SMNVEV in the germline V gene (reference sequence). The germline V and J ends were trimmed by 3 bases and 6 bases, with 11 bases remaining between them. CDR3 length: 13 residues. CDR3 sequence reads: CASSFGPGHGYTF. CDR3 bases: TGTGCCAGCAGTTTCGGCCCGGGTCATGGCTACACCTTC.

The chain is built from TRBV6-4 and TRBJ2-3; no clear D. Germline V gene sequence: CDR1 MRHNA, CDR2 SNTAGT. V shed 0 bases and J shed 4 bases, with 5 bases lying between them. This CDR3 comprises 13 residues. This chain's CDR3 is CASSDSPPDTQYF. The CDR3 coding sequence is TGTGCCAGCAGTGACTCCCCGCCAGATACGCAGTATTTT.

The chain employs TRBV19 and TRBJ1-3; D is unclear. This CDR3 is 15 amino acids long. Trimming cost V 7 bases and J 0 bases, with 13 bases left between them. CDR1 is LNHDA, CDR2 SQIVND, per germline (reference sequence). The CDR3 here is CASTPFASSGNTIYF. The CDR3 region has the DNA TGTGCCAGTACCCCCTTTGCCAGCTCTGGAAACACCATATATTTT.